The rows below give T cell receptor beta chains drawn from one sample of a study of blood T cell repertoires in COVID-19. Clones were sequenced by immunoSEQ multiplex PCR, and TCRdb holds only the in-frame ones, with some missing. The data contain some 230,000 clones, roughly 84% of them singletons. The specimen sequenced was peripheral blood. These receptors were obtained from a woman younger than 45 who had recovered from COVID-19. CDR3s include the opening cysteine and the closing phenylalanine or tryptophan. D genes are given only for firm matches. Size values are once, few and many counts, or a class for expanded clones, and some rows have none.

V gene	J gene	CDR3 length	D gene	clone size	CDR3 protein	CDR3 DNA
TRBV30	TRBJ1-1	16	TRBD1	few	CAWSPRTGFMNTEAFF	TGTGCCTGGAGCCCCCGGACAGGTTTCATGAACACTGAAGCTTTCTTT
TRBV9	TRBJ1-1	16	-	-	CASSVGRGLMNTEAFF	TGTGCCAGCAGCGTAGGCAGGGGCCTCATGAACACTGAAGCTTTCTTT
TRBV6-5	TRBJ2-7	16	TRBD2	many	CASSYSTSGSSYEQYF	TGTGCCAGCAGTTACTCGACTAGCGGGAGCTCCTACGAGCAGTACTTC
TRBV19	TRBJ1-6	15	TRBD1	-	CASSPRTGDGSPLHF	TGTGCCAGTAGCCCTCGGACAGGGGATGGATCACCCCTCCACTTT
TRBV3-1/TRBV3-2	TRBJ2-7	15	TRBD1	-	CASSQQPGQLYEQYF	TGTGCCAGCAGCCAGCAGCCGGGACAGCTTTACGAGCAGTACTTC
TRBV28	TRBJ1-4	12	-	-	CASSSVREKLFF	TGTGCCAGCAGCTCTGTCCGTGAAAAACTGTTTTTT
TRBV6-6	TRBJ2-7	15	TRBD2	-	CASRDRLALTYEQYF	TGTGCCAGCAGAGATAGACTAGCCCTCACCTACGAGCAGTACTTC
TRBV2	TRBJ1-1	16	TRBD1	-	CASSAVKGQGITEAFF	TGTGCCAGCAGCGCCGTAAAGGGACAGGGTATCACTGAAGCTTTCTTT
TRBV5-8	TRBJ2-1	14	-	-	CASSWTDTYNEQFF	TGTGCCAGCAGCTGGACGGACACCTACAATGAGCAGTTCTTC
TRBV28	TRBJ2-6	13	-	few	CASSFQEANVLTF	TGTGCCAGCAGTTTTCAGGAGGCCAACGTCCTGACTTTC
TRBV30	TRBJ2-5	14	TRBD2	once	CASYSWTSRETQYF	TGTGCCTCCTATTCCTGGACTAGCCGAGAGACCCAGTACTTC
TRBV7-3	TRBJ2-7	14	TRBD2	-	CASSPGLAGMEQYF	TGTGCCAGCAGCCCTGGACTAGCGGGGATGGAGCAGTACTTC
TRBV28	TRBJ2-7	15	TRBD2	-	CASNELRRGVYEQYF	TGTGCCAGCAACGAACTCCGCCGGGGGGTCTACGAGCAGTACTTC
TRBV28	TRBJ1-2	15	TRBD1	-	CASSPTQGAYYGYTF	TGTGCCAGCAGTCCAACACAGGGGGCTTACTATGGCTACACCTTC
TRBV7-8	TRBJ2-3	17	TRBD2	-	CASSFPLAGEATDTQYF	TGTGCCAGCAGCTTTCCTCTAGCGGGAGAGGCCACAGATACGCAGTATTTT
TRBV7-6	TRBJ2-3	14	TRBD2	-	CASSAGLAGQTQYF	TGTGCCAGCAGCGCGGGACTAGCGGGCCAAACGCAGTATTTT
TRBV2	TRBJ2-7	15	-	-	CASRTTSSGFYEQYF	TGTGCCAGCAGGACCACTAGCTCGGGGTTCTACGAGCAGTACTTC
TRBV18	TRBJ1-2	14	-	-	CASSPGGTNYGYTF	TGTGCCAGCTCACCGGGGGGGACTAACTATGGCTACACCTTC
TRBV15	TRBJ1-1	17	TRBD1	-	CATSRAPGQGARTEAFF	TGTGCCACCAGCAGAGCTCCAGGGCAGGGGGCGAGAACTGAAGCTTTCTTT
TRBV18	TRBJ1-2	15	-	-	CASSPPGVTNYGYTF	TGTGCCAGCTCACCACCCGGGGTGACTAACTATGGCTACACCTTC
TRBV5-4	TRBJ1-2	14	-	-	CASSGAQGNYGYTF	TGTGCCAGCAGCGGCGCCCAGGGGAACTATGGCTACACCTTC
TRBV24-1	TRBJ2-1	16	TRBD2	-	CATSETWGEGVNEQFF	TGTGCCACCAGTGAAACATGGGGGGAGGGCGTCAATGAGCAGTTCTTC
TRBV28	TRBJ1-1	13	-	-	CASRRVRYTEAFF	TGTGCCAGCAGGCGGGTGAGGTACACTGAAGCTTTCTTT
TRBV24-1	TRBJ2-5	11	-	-	CATSDSETQYF	TGTGCCACCAGTGATTCGGAGACCCAGTACTTC
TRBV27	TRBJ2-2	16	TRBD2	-	CASSPSSGANTGELFF	TGTGCCAGCAGTCCCTCGAGCGGGGCGAACACCGGGGAGCTGTTTTTT
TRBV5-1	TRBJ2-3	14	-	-	CASSLDSRTDTQYF	TGCGCCAGCAGCCTGGACAGCCGCACAGATACGCAGTATTTT
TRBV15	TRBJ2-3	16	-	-	CATSSPSGGDTDTQYF	TGTGCCACCAGCAGTCCGTCCGGGGGAGACACAGATACGCAGTATTTT
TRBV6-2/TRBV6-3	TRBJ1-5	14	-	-	CASSFQGSGQPQHF	TGTGCCAGCAGTTTTCAGGGATCCGGGCAGCCCCAGCATTTT
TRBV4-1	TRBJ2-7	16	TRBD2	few	CASSQAGASGSYEQYF	TGCGCCAGCAGCCAAGCCGGGGCTAGCGGGAGCTACGAGCAGTACTTC
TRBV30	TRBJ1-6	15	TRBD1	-	CAWSLTGTGGSPLHF	TGTGCCTGGAGTTTAACCGGGACAGGGGGTTCACCCCTCCACTTT
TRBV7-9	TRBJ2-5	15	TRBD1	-	CASSQKQGSQETQYF	TGTGCCAGCAGCCAGAAACAGGGGTCGCAAGAGACCCAGTACTTC
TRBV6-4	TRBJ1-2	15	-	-	CASSDSAGLVDGYTF	TGTGCCAGCAGTGACTCGGCAGGGCTAGTGGATGGCTACACCTTC
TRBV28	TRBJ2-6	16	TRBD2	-	CASSLWGGTGANVLTF	TGTGCCAGCAGTTTATGGGGGGGGACTGGGGCCAACGTCCTGACTTTC
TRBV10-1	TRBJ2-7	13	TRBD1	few	CASSDRGLYEQYF	TGCGCCAGCAGTGACAGGGGGCTCTACGAGCAGTACTTC
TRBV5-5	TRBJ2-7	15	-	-	CASSLGRENYYEQYF	TGTGCCAGCAGCTTGGGAAGAGAAAACTACTACGAGCAGTACTTC
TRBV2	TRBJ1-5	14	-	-	CASRPTTGNQPQHF	TGTGCCAGCAGGCCTACTACAGGGAATCAGCCCCAGCATTTT
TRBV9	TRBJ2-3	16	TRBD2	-	CASSVASSGGTDTQYF	TGTGCCAGCAGCGTAGCTTCTAGCGGGGGGACAGATACGCAGTATTTT
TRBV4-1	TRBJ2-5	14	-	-	CASSQEGRGETQYF	TGCGCCAGCAGCCAAGAAGGGCGGGGAGAGACCCAGTACTTC
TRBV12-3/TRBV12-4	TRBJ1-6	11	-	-	CASSLNSPLHF	TGTGCCAGCAGCCTTAATTCACCCCTCCACTTT
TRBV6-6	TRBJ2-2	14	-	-	CASSYRTDTGELFF	TGTGCCAGCAGTTACCGAACAGACACCGGGGAGCTGTTTTTT
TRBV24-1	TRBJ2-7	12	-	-	CATSGQGYEQYF	TGTGCCACCAGTGGTCAGGGCTACGAGCAGTACTTC
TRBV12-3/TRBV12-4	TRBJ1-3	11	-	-	CASSPRGHLDF	TGTGCCAGCAGCCCTAGGGGACATCTGGATTTT
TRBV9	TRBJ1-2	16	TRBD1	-	CASSKDRGFSDYGYTF	TGTGCCAGCAGCAAGGACAGGGGATTTTCCGACTATGGCTACACCTTC
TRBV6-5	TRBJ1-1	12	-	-	CASSLSGTEAFF	TGTGCCAGCAGTTTGTCAGGGACTGAAGCTTTCTTT
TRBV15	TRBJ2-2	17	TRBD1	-	CATSRGDRTFNTGELFF	TGTGCCACCAGCAGGGGGGACAGGACCTTTAACACCGGGGAGCTGTTTTTT
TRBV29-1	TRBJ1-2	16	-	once	CSMVKYRQADNYGYTF	TGCTCTATGGTTAAATACCGACAGGCCGACAACTATGGCTACACCTTC
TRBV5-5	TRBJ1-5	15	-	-	CASSHRPGNNQPQHF	TGTGCCAGCAGCCATCGACCGGGGAACAATCAGCCCCAGCATTTT
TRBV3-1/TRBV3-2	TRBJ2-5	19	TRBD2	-	CASSQDGWGLAGDQETQYF	TGTGCCAGCAGCCAAGATGGGTGGGGACTAGCGGGAGACCAAGAGACCCAGTACTTC
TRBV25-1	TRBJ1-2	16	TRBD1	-	CASSSPATGSAAGYTF	TGTGCCAGCAGTTCGCCCGCGACAGGGAGTGCTGCTGGCTACACCTTC
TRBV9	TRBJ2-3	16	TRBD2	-	CASSGGLATSTDTQYF	TGTGCCAGCAGCGGGGGACTAGCAACTAGCACAGATACGCAGTATTTT
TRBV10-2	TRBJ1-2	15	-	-	CASSEGQLGSYGYTF	TGCGCCAGCAGCGAAGGACAGTTGGGCAGCTATGGCTACACCTTC
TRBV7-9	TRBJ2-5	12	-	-	CASKGAAETQYF	TGTGCCAGCAAAGGGGCCGCAGAGACCCAGTACTTC
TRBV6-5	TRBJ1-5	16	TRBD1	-	CASSFQGARSNQPQHF	TGTGCCAGCAGTTTCCAGGGGGCGAGAAGCAATCAGCCCCAGCATTTT
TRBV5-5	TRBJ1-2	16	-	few	CASSLSTVRDNDGYTF	TGTGCCAGCAGCCTTTCAACCGTCAGGGACAATGACGGCTACACCTTC
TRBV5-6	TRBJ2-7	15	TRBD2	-	CASSLAGSGVDEQYF	TGTGCCAGCAGCTTGGCCGGTAGCGGGGTGGACGAGCAGTACTTC
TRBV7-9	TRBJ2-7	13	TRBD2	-	CALGGSGIYEQYF	TGTGCCCTAGGGGGTAGCGGGATCTACGAGCAGTACTTC
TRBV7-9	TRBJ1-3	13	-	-	CASSPSSGNTIYF	TGTGCCAGCAGCCCTAGCTCTGGAAACACCATATATTTT
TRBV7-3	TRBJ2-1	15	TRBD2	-	CASSFVSGNDNEQFF	TGTGCCAGCAGCTTCGTGAGCGGGAATGACAATGAGCAGTTCTTC
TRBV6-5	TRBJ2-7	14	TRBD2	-	CASKRLAASYEQYF	TGTGCCAGCAAGAGACTAGCGGCATCCTACGAGCAGTACTTC